This T cell receptor beta chain was profiled in a study of early T cells in non-severe SARS-CoV-2 infection. Across the whole study: Unsorted whole blood bulk RNA was sequenced, with unpaired chains.

V trimming: 5 bases; J trimming: 1 base; junction bases outside the gene matches: 9. The CDR3 has 15 amino acids. The germline V gene encodes CDR1 DFQATT and CDR2 SNEGSKA (reference sequence). Study observations and caveats: Private and CD4 specificities were missed by VDJdb matching, which favored anti-spike CD8 responses.

Unique molecular identifiers tagged individual cDNA molecules. TCRdb re-called the 5' RACE reads with MiXCR, one entry per CDR3 protein. The sample lists 55,000 to 80,000 distinct CDR3 sequences; around 13% were seen once. This clonotype was recorded a few times. Its target is not known. The clonotype originates from an adult who was a healthcare worker with PCR-confirmed SARS-CoV-2 infection or an uninfected control (not recorded which). This chain connects TRBV20-1 to TRBJ2-3, with 7 positions matching TRBD2. Sample: whole blood, taken at baseline. CDR3 residues: CSAGSGTMGTDTQYF. The CDR3 DNA sequence: TGCAGTGCTGGATCCGGGACTATGGGCACAGATACGCAGTATTTT.